The entry below describes one T cell receptor (beta chain). The data originate from a study of blood T cell repertoires in COVID-19. In the study overall: The cDNA or gDNA used as material had been derived from T cells, B-cell-depleted T cells, or PBMCs.

Assay: immunoSEQ multiplex PCR; the TCRdb copy retains only in-frame clones and omits some. In the table there are 270,000 or so clones, 80% to 85% of which are singletons. Germline V gene data show CDR1 as LNHDA and CDR2 as SQIVND (reference sequence). The ends were cut back, 7 bases at V and 3 bases at J, with 12 bases in the middle. This CDR3 is 13 amino acids long. This TCR was sampled from a middle-aged man who had recovered from COVID-19. This chain joins TRBV19 and TRBJ2-5; possible D gene TRBD2, 5 bases. Material: PBMCs or T cells enriched from blood (not recorded which). The CDR3 DNA follows: TGTGCCAGTACGCGAGGGTTAAAAGAGACCCAGTACTTC. This sequence encodes CASTRGLKETQYF. Supplemented by reference TRBV19 and TRBJ2-5, the full variable domain reads DGGITQSPKYLFRKEGQNVTLSCEQNLNHDAMYWYRQDPGQGLRLIYYSQIVNDFQKGDIAEGYSVSREKKESFPLTVTSAQKNPTAFYLCASTRGLKETQYFGPGTRLLVL.